This T cell receptor beta chain was identified in a study of cytomegalovirus exposure and HLA in healthy donors. Whole-study context: Unique TCRs numbering 75 million to 95 million, obtained from HLA-typed donors, made up an early data release.

Broader study findings: A reported reduction in N-insertions relative to the approximately 670-donor mean was seen in an Asian-associated ancestry cluster in a later analysis. The study found most TCR sequences rare, yet found some public TCRs in many donors. Information on immune exposure was restricted to one variable (CMV serostatus).

The CDR3 totals 16 residues. In germline, CDR1 is SGHVS, CDR2 FQNEAQ. The ends were cut back, 5 bases at V and 0 bases at J, with 14 bases in the middle. PCR primers comprised 60 Vbeta and 13 Jbeta primers. TCRdb's table, derived via immunoSEQ multiplex PCR, lists solely in-frame clones and lacks some. The sample gives some 110,000 clones, roughly 80% of which show up once; more than 2% is in the top ten. As for this clone: Its antigen is currently unknown.

Source material: PBMCs. The rearrangement uses TRBV7-8 and TRBJ2-1; possible D gene TRBD2, 5 bases. The clonotype originates from a young man in good health and CMV-seronegative. The CDR3 region has the DNA TGTGCCAGCAGCCCCCGGACTGGAAGCTCCTACAATGAGCAGTTCTTC. Translating it yields CASSPRTGSSYNEQFF.